The TCR beta chain under discussion was sequenced for a study of cytotoxic CD8 clonotypes in ibrutinib-treated CLL. This clone was seen only once. Libraries were prepared by immunoSEQ multiplex PCR; TCRdb keeps only in-frame clonotypes and omits some of them. The table has some 11,000 clones, 60% to 80% seen once. This clonotype originated in a human donor with chronic lymphocytic leukemia. Sequencing was performed on PBMCs, taken before ibrutinib treatment.

CDR3 amino acids: CASKEGELGNTIYF. The CDR3 coding sequence is TGTGCCAGTAAAGAGGGGGAGCTTGGAAACACCATATATTTT. The V gene is TRBV19, the J gene TRBJ1-3, with D possibly matching TRBD1 (6 bases). The CDR3 totals 14 residues. Trimming took 7 bases from V and 3 from J, leaving 13 bases between them. Germline V gives CDR1 LNHDA, CDR2 SQIVND (reference sequence).